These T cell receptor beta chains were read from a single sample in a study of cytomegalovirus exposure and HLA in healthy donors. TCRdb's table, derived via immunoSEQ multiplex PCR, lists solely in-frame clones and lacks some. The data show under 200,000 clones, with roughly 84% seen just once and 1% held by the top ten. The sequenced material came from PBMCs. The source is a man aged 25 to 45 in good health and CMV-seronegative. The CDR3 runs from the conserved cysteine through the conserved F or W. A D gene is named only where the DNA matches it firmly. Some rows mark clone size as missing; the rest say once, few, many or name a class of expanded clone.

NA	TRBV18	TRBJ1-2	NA	CASSPALGAEGYTF	TGTGCCAGCTCACCTGCTTTAGGGGCTGAAGGCTACACCTTC
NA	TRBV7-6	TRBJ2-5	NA	CASSLARRHQETQYF	TGTGCCAGCAGCTTAGCCAGGCGTCACCAAGAGACCCAGTACTTC
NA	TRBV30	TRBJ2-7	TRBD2	CAWDLGTSGPRYEQYF	TGTGCCTGGGACCTTGGGACTAGCGGACCACGTTACGAGCAGTACTTC
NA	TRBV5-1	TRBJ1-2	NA	CASSGTGYNGYTF	TGCGCCAGCAGCGGTACAGGGTATAATGGCTACACCTTC
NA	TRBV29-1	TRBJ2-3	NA	CSVRGSWVPDTQYF	TGCAGCGTCCGCGGGTCGTGGGTTCCAGATACGCAGTATTTT
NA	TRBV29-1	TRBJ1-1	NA	CSVGQANTEAFF	TGCAGCGTTGGACAGGCGAACACTGAAGCTTTCTTT
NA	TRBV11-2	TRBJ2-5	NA	CASSDFGYQETQYF	TGTGCCAGCAGCGATTTCGGGTACCAAGAGACCCAGTACTTC
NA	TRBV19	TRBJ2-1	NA	CASSIDWGGRPGNEQFF	TGTGCCAGTAGTATAGATTGGGGGGGGCGACCCGGCAATGAGCAGTTCTTC
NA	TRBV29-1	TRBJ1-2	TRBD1	CSVEGQGTRYGYTF	TGCAGCGTTGAGGGACAGGGAACGAGGTATGGCTACACCTTC
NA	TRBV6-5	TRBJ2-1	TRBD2	CASSYGLAGSYNEQFF	TGTGCCAGCAGTTACGGACTAGCGGGGTCCTACAATGAGCAGTTCTTC
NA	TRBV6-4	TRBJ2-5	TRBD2	CASSVEAGEGETQYF	TGTGCCAGCAGTGTCGAGGCGGGAGAAGGAGAGACCCAGTACTTC
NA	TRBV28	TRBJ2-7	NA	CASSRPGQGTYEQYF	TGTGCCAGCAGTCGACCTGGGCAGGGAACCTACGAGCAGTACTTC
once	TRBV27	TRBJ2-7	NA	CASSSQGGGSEQYF	TGTGCCAGCAGTTCACAGGGAGGGGGGTCCGAGCAGTACTTC
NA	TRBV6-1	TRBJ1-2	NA	CASSEIGGLVGYTF	TGTGCCAGCAGTGAAATCGGGGGGCTTGTTGGCTACACCTTC
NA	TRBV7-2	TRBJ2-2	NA	CASSPVNTGELFF	TGTGCCAGCAGCCCGGTCAACACCGGGGAGCTGTTTTTT
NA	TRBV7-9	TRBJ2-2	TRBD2	CASSPSGGAYTGELFF	TGTGCCAGCAGCCCTAGCGGGGGAGCGTACACCGGGGAGCTGTTTTTT
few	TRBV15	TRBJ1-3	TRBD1	CATSVRQGGAGNTIYF	TGTGCCACCAGCGTCCGGCAGGGGGGCGCTGGAAACACCATATATTTT
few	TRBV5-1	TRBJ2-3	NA	CASSQERSGLTDTQYF	TGCGCCAGCAGCCAAGAACGGTCTGGTCTCACAGATACGCAGTATTTT
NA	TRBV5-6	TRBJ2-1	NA	CASSLGRLSYNEQFF	TGTGCCAGCAGCTTGGGGAGATTGTCCTACAATGAGCAGTTCTTC
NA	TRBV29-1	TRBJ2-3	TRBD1	CSTSNRGATQYF	TGCAGCACATCCAACAGGGGAGCTACGCAGTATTTT
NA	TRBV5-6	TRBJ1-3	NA	CASSLSGGPGNTIYF	TGTGCCAGCAGCTTGAGCGGGGGCCCTGGAAACACCATATATTTT
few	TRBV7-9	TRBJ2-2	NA	CASSLLGLMNTGELFF	TGTGCCAGCAGCTTATTAGGACTGATGAACACCGGGGAGCTGTTTTTT
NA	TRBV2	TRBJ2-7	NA	CASMTARSYEQYF	TGTGCCAGCATGACAGCCCGCTCCTACGAGCAGTACTTC
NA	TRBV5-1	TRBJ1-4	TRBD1	CASSTGGKATNEKLFF	TGCGCCAGCAGTACAGGGGGAAAAGCAACTAATGAAAAACTGTTTTTT
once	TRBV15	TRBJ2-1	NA	CATSRGAGVGDNEQFF	TGTGCCACCAGCAGAGGGGCAGGGGTCGGTGACAATGAGCAGTTCTTC
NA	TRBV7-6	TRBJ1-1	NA	CASSLEDSSNTEAFF	TGTGCCAGCAGCTTAGAGGACTCCTCGAACACTGAAGCTTTCTTT
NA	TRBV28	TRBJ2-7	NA	CASKQGSYEQYF	TGTGCCAGTAAACAGGGTTCCTACGAGCAGTACTTC
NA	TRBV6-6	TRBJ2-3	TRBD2	CASSSPPGGGGDTQYF	TGTGCCAGCAGTTCACCCCCGGGGGGGGGAGGGGATACGCAGTATTTT
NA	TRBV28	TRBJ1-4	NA	CASSSTGPTNEKLFF	TGTGCCAGCAGTTCGACAGGTCCAACTAATGAAAAACTGTTTTTT
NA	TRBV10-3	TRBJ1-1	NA	CAISESGGGTEAFF	TGTGCCATCAGTGAGTCCGGGGGAGGCACTGAAGCTTTCTTT
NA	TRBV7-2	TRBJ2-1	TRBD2	CASSFWAGGSGNEQFF	TGTGCCAGCAGCTTTTGGGCGGGAGGTTCCGGGAATGAGCAGTTCTTC
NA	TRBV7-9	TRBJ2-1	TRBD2	CASSLPLAGSSYNEQFF	TGTGCCAGCAGCTTACCCCTAGCGGGAAGCTCCTACAATGAGCAGTTCTTC
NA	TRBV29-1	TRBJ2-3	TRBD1	CSLQGQAGTDTQYF	TGCAGCCTACAAGGACAGGCCGGGACAGATACGCAGTATTTT
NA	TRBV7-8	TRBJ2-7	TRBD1	CASRFTGVRDSPYEQYF	TGTGCCAGCAGATTTACAGGGGTCCGGGACAGTCCCTACGAGCAGTACTTC
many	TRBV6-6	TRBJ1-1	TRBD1	CASSYPRTGHTEAFF	TGTGCCAGCAGTTACCCCCGGACAGGGCATACTGAAGCTTTCTTT
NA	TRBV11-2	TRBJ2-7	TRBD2	CASSYRSGASSYEQYF	TGTGCCAGCAGTTACCGTAGCGGGGCTTCTTCCTACGAGCAGTACTTC
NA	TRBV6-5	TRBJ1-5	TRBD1	CASSHRGNQPQHF	TGTGCCAGCAGCCACAGGGGAAATCAGCCCCAGCATTTT
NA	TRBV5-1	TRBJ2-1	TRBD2	CASSLTGTSVYNEQFF	TGCGCCAGCAGCTTGACCGGGACTAGCGTCTACAATGAGCAGTTCTTC
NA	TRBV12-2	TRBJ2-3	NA	CASPGRCADTQYF	TGTGCAAGCCCAGGCCGTTGTGCAGATACGCAGTATTTT
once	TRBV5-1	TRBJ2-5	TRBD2	CASSEGLAGAQEYF	TGCGCCAGCAGCGAGGGACTAGCGGGGGCACAAGAGTACTTC